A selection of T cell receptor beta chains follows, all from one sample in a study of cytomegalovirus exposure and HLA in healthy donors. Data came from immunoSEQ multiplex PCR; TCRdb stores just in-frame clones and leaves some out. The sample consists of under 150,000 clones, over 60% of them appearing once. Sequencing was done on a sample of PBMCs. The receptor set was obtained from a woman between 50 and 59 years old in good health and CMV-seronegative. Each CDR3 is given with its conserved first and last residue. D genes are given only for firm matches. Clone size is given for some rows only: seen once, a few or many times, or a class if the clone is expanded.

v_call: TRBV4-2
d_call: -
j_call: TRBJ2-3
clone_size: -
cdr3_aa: CASSQGAGQGPDTQYF
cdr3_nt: TGTGCCAGCAGCCAGGGGGCAGGGCAGGGGCCAGATACGCAGTATTTT

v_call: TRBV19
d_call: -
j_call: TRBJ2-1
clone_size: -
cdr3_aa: CASTKKTGLSSYNEQFF
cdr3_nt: TGTGCCAGTACCAAAAAGACTGGACTAAGCTCCTACAATGAGCAGTTCTTC

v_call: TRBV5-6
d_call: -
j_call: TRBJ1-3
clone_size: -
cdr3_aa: CASSFSFSGNTIYF
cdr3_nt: TGTGCCAGCAGCTTCTCGTTCTCTGGAAACACCATATATTTT

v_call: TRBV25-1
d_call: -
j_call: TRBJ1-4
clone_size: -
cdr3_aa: CASSGGVREKLFF
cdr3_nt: TGTGCCAGCAGTGGGGGGGTGCGAGAAAAACTGTTTTTT

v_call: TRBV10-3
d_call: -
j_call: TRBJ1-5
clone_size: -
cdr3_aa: CAISEARGNQPQHF
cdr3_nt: TGTGCCATCAGTGAAGCACGGGGGAATCAGCCCCAGCATTTT

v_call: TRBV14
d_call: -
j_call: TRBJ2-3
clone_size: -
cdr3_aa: CASSEGRRDTQYF
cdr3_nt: TGTGCCAGCAGCGAGGGCCGGCGGGATACGCAGTATTTT

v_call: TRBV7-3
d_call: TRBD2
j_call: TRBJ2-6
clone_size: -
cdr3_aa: CASSLTGTSYSGANVLTF
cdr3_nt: TGTGCCAGCAGCTTAACTGGGACTAGCTATTCTGGAGCCAACGTCCTGACTTTC

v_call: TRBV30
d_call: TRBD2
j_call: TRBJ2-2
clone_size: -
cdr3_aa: CACKREVNTGELFF
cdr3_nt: TGTGCCTGTAAACGGGAGGTGAACACCGGGGAGCTGTTTTTT

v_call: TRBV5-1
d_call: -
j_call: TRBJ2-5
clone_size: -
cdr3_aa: CASSLDQGRETQYF
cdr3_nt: TGCGCCAGCAGCTTGGATCAAGGGAGGGAGACCCAGTACTTC

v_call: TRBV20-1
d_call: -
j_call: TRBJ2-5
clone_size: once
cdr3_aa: CSAARGETQYF
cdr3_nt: TGCAGTGCAGCTAGGGGCGAGACCCAGTACTTC

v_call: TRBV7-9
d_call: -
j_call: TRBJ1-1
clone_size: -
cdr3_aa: CASSFGGMGTEAFF
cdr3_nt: TGTGCCAGCAGCTTCGGGGGGATGGGAACTGAAGCTTTCTTT

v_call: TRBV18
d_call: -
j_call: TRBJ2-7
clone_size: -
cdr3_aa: CASSPGREMSYEQYF
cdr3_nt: TGTGCCAGCTCACCCGGACGGGAGATGTCCTACGAGCAGTACTTC

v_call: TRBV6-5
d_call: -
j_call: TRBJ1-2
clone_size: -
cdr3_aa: CASSYSEGLWGYTF
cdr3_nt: TGTGCCAGCAGTTACTCGGAGGGTTTGTGGGGCTACACCTTC

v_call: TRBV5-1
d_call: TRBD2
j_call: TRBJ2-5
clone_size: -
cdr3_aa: CASSLGLAVLETQYF
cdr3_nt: TGCGCCAGCAGCTTGGGGCTAGCGGTATTGGAGACCCAGTACTTC

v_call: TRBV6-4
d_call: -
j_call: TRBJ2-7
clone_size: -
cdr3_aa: CASSEDGDSYEQYF
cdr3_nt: TGTGCCAGCAGTGAAGACGGGGACTCCTACGAGCAGTACTTC

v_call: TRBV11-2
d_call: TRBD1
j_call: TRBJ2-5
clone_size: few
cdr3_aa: CASSYYRGQETQYF
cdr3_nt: TGTGCCAGCAGCTATTACAGGGGGCAAGAGACCCAGTACTTC

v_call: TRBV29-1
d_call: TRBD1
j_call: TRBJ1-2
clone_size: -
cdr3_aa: CSVAQGVNYGYTF
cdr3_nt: TGCAGCGTTGCACAGGGGGTTAACTATGGCTACACCTTC

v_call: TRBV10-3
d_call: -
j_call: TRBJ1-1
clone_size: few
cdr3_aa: CAISEMGQNTEAFF
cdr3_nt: TGTGCCATCAGTGAGATGGGGCAGAACACTGAAGCTTTCTTT

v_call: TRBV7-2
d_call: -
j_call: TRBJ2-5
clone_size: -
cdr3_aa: CASSPSSGTILAQYF
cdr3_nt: TGTGCCAGCAGCCCCTCCAGCGGAACTATTCTGGCCCAGTACTTC

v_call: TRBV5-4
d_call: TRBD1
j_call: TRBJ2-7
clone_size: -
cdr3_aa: CASSLKGAAEQYF
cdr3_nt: TGTGCCAGCAGCTTGAAGGGGGCGGCCGAGCAGTACTTC

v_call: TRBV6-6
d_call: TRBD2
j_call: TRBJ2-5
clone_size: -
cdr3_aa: CASNPGGLGGTQYF
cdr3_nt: TGTGCCAGCAACCCGGGGGGACTAGGAGGGACCCAGTACTTC

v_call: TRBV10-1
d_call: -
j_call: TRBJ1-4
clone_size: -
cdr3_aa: CASSELQDGEKLFF
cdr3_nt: TGCGCCAGCAGTGAGTTACAGGATGGGGAAAAACTGTTTTTT

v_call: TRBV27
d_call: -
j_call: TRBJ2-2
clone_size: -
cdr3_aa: CASSFQESTGELFF
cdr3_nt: TGTGCCAGCAGTTTTCAGGAAAGTACCGGGGAGCTGTTTTTT

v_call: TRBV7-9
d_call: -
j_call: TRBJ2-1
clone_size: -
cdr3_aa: CASSLERGQTRNEQFF
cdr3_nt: TGTGCCAGCAGCTTAGAACGCGGGCAGACGAGGAATGAGCAGTTCTTC

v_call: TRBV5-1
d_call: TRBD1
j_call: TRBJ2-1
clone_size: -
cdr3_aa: CASSLRTGSINEQFF
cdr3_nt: TGCGCCAGCAGCTTGCGGACAGGGTCTATCAATGAGCAGTTCTTC

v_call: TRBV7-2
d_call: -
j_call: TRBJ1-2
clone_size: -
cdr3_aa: CASSLVRAQGGYTF
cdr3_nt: TGTGCCAGCAGCTTAGTCAGGGCCCAAGGAGGCTACACCTTC

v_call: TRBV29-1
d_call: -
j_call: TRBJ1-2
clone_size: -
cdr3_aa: CSAGTTGGYTF
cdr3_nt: TGCAGCGCAGGGACAACGGGGGGCTACACCTTC

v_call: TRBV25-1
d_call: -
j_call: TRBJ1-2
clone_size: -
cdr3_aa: CASTLDRFYGYTF
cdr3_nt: TGTGCCAGCACCCTAGACAGATTCTATGGCTACACCTTC

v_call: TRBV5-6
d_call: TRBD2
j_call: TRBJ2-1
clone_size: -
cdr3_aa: CASSHSGGRNEQFF
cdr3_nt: TGTGCCAGCAGCCATAGCGGGGGGAGGAATGAGCAGTTCTTC

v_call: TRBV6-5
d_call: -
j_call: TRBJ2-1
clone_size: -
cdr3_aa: CASSSLGGNSYNEQFF
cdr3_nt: TGTGCCAGCAGTTCCCTGGGGGGAAACTCCTACAATGAGCAGTTCTTC

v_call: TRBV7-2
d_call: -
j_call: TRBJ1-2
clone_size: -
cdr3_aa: CASSFARVGGYGYTF
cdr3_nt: TGTGCCAGCAGCTTCGCGAGGGTAGGGGGCTATGGCTACACCTTC

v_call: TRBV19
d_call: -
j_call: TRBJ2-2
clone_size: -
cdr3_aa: CASSIRVPVAGELFF
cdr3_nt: TGTGCCAGTAGTATAAGAGTCCCGGTGGCCGGGGAGCTGTTTTTT

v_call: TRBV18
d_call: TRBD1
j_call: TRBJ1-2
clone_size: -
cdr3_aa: CASSQGQGTDYGYTF
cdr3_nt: TGTGCCAGCTCACAAGGACAGGGAACCGACTATGGCTACACCTTC

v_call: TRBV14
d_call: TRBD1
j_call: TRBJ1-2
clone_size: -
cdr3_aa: CASSQNRGYGYTF
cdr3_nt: TGTGCCAGCAGCCAAAACAGGGGTTATGGCTACACCTTC

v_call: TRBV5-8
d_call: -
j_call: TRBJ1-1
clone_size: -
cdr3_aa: CASSLAASPGGTEAFF
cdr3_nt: TGTGCCAGCAGCTTGGCCGCTTCGCCCGGGGGCACTGAAGCTTTCTTT

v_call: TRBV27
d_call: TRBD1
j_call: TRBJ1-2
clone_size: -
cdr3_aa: CASSYIAGTGGGYTF
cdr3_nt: TGTGCCAGCAGTTATATCGCCGGGACAGGGGGTGGCTACACCTTC

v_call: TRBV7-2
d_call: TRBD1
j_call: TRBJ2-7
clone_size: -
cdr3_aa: CASSPRDRGYEQYF
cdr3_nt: TGTGCCAGCAGCCCGCGGGACAGGGGGTACGAGCAGTACTTC

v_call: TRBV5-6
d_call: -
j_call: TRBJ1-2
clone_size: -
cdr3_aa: CASSPTGRLGYTF
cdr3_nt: TGTGCCAGCAGCCCGACGGGGAGGTTAGGCTACACCTTC

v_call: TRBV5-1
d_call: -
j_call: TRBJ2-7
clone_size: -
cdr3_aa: CASSEQGYEQYF
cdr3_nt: TGCGCCAGCTCAGAACAGGGCTACGAGCAGTACTTC

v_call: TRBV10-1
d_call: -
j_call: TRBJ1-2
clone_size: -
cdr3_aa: CASSEELGGGYTF
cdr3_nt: TGCGCCAGCAGTGAAGAATTGGGGGGTGGCTACACCTTC

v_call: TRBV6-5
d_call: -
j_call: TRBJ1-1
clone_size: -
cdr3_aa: CASSYLDRNTEAFF
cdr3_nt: TGTGCCAGCAGTTACCTGGACAGAAACACTGAAGCTTTCTTT

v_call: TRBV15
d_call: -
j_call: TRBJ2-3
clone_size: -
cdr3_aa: CATSRQASGDTQYF
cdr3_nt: TGTGCCACCAGCCGGCAGGCCTCCGGAGATACGCAGTATTTT